This T cell receptor (beta chain) emerged from a study of T cells after somatic rescue of genetic block. The J segment lost 0 bases and the V segment lost 4 bases, leaving 8 bases of the junction unmatched. Germline lookup yields CDR1 SGHRS and CDR2 YFSETQ. The CDR3 is made up of 16 amino acids. Only in-frame clones appear in the TCRdb table, and some are missing; sequencing was by immunoSEQ multiplex PCR. The sample has roughly 92,000 clones, approximately 90% seen once; the top ten hold 1.5% to 2%. The clonotype was recovered from a woman between 18 and 30 years old. The V gene is TRBV5-1, the J gene TRBJ2-5, with TRBD1 matching over 8 bases. Sequenced: peripheral blood mononuclear cells (PBMCs). CDR3 region: CASSIGQGLYQETQYF. The CDR3 bases are TGCGCCAGCAGCATAGGACAGGGATTGTACCAAGAGACCCAGTACTTC.